The following is a T cell receptor (beta chain) sequence with its context. Its cognate antigen is unknown. The V end was cut by 7 bases, the J end by 1 base, with 11 bases between. The length of the CDR3 is 14 residues. The V gene's germline CDR1 is LNHDA and CDR2 SQIVND (reference sequence). 60 Vbeta and 13 Jbeta primers were used in PCR. Some clones are missing from TCRdb's copy, which holds only in-frame ones; the method was immunoSEQ multiplex PCR. The table shows under 300,000 clones, with around two thirds occurring only once. The entry originates in a study of cytomegalovirus exposure and HLA in healthy donors. Overall study findings and caveats: Associated with cytomegalovirus, according to the listing, were approximately 160 TCR beta chains.

The receptor comes from a female donor in good health and CMV-seronegative. Material: PBMCs. V usage is TRBV19 and J usage is TRBJ1-3, with a weak D call TRBD1 (6 bases). The CDR3 sequence is CASIAGDSGNTIYF. The CDR3 nucleotides are TGTGCCAGTATTGCAGGGGATTCTGGAAACACCATATATTTT.